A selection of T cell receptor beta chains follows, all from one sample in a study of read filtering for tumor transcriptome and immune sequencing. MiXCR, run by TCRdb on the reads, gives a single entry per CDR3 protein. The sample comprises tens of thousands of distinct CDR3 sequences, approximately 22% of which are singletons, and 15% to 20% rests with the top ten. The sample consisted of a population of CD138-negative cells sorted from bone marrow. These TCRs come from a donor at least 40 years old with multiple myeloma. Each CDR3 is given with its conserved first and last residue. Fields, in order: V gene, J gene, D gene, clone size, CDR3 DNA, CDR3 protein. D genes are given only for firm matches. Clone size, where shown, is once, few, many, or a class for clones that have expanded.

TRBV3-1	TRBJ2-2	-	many	TGTGCCAGCAGCCAAGTGGGTAGTCGCACCGGGGAGCTGTTTTTT	CASSQVGSRTGELFF
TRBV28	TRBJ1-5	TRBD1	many	TGTGCCAGCAGTCGGACAGGGGGAGAGCCCCAGCATTTT	CASSRTGGEPQHF
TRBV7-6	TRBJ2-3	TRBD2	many	TGTGCCAGCAGCATAAATAGCGGGAGAGTTTCAGATACGCAGTATTTT	CASSINSGRVSDTQYF
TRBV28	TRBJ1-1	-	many	TGTGCCAGCAGTTTAACGACCCCACGCTCTGAAGCTTTCTTT	CASSLTTPRSEAFF
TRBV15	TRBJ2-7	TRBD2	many	TGTGCCACCAGTCCCGGGACTAGCGGGAGTAAGGAGCAGTACTTC	CATSPGTSGSKEQYF
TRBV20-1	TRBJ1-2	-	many	TGCAGTGCCCAAACCACTCACAGGAGACTAAACTATGGCTACACCTTC	CSAQTTHRRLNYGYTF
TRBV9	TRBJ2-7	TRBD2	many	TGTGCCAGCAGCGTAGGTCGGACTAGCGGCAGCTACGAGCAGTACTTC	CASSVGRTSGSYEQYF
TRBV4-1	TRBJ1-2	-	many	TGCGCCAGCAGCCAAGATCCGCACTATGGCTACACCTTC	CASSQDPHYGYTF
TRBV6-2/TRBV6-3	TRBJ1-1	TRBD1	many	TGTGCCAGCAGTTCCATAAACCCGACAGGGATGACTGAAGCTTTCTTT	CASSSINPTGMTEAFF
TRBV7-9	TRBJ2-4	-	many	TGTGCCAGCAGCTTAGAAGGGGTATCCAAAAACATTCAGTACTTC	CASSLEGVSKNIQYF
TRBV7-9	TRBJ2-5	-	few	TGTGCCAGCAGCTTAGCTAGCGGACAAGAGACCCAGTACTTC	CASSLASGQETQYF
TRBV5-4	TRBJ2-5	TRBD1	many	TGTGCCAGCAGCTTGCGGACAGGGGAAGAGACCCAGTACTTC	CASSLRTGEETQYF
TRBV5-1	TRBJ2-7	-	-	TGCGCCGGCAGCTTGCAGACAAGCTCCTACGGGCAGTACTTC	CAGSLQTSSYGQYF
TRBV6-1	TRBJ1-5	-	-	TGTGCCAGCAGTGAAATGGCAGGGGGCAATCAGCCCCAGCATTTT	CASSEMAGGNQPQHF
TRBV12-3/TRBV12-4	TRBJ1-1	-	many	TGTGCCAGCAGCATAGGACCGAACACTGAAGCTTTCTTT	CASSIGPNTEAFF
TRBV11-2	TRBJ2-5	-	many	TGTGCCAGCAGCAAAACCGGGACCACTCAAGAGACCCAGTACTTC	CASSKTGTTQETQYF
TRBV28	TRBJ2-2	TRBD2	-	TGTGCCAGCAGTTTGGGGACTAGCGGGGCCCGGGAGCTGTTTTTT	CASSLGTSGARELFF
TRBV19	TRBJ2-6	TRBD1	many	TGTGCCAGTAGTGGACAGGGGGCTGGGGCCAACGTCCTGACTTTC	CASSGQGAGANVLTF
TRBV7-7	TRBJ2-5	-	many	TGTGCTAGCAGCTTAGGAAGATGGTCTACCCAAGAGACCCAGTACTTC	CASSLGRWSTQETQYF
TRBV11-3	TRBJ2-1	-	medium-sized	TGTGCCAGCAGCTTAGGTTTAGGACAGATAAATGAGCAGTTCTTC	CASSLGLGQINEQFF
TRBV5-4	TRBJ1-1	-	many	TGTGCCAGCAGCTTGGATCGGGGCGAGGCTTTCTTT	CASSLDRGEAFF
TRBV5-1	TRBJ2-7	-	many	TGCGCCAGCAGCAACCCGGGAACCTACGAGCAGTACTTC	CASSNPGTYEQYF
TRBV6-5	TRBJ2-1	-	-	TGTGCCAGCGCTGGGGAGTCCTACAATGAGCAGTTCTTC	CASAGESYNEQFF
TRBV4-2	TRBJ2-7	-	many	TGTGCCAGCAGCCAAGGACTAAACTACGAGCAGTACTTC	CASSQGLNYEQYF
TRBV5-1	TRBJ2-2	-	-	TGCGCCAGCAGCTTCGGCGGGCAGAACACCGGGGAGCTGTTTTTT	CASSFGGQNTGELFF
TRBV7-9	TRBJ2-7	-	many	TGTGCCAGCAGCCCACCCATACCGACCGGTGCAATTTCCTACGAGCAGTACTTC	CASSPPIPTGAISYEQYF
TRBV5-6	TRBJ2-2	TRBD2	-	TGTGCCAGCACCGGATCGGGACTAGCGGGAGCACCCACCGGGAAGCTGTTTTTT	CASTGSGLAGAPTGKLFF
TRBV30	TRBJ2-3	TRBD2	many	TGTGCCTGGAGTGTACCTAGCGGGAGAGCAGATACGCAGTATTTT	CAWSVPSGRADTQYF
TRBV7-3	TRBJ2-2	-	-	TGTGCCAGCAGCCTTGACAGCCCCGTTTCCGTCGGGAAGCTGTTTTTT	CASSLDSPVSVGKLFF
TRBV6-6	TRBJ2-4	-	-	TGTGCCAGCAGTTACGGAGGAGCGGAGGGCCCCATTCAGTACTTC	CASSYGGAEGPIQYF
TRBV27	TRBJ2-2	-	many	TGTGCCAGCAGTCCAATATCCCCCATGTCAGGGCGGTCCACCGGGGAGCTGTTTTTT	CASSPISPMSGRSTGELFF
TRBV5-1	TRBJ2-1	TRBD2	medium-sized	TGCGCCAGCAGCTCGACTAGCGGGAGCCCCAATGAGCAGTTCTTC	CASSSTSGSPNEQFF
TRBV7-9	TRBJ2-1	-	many	TGTGCCAGCAGCCTTAGCGAAAATGAGCAGTTCTTC	CASSLSENEQFF
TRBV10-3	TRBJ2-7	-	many	TGTGCCATCAGTGAGTCTGACTACGAGCAGTACTTC	CAISESDYEQYF
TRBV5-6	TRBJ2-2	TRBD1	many	TGTGCCGGAGGGACAGGGAGCGCTAATACCGGGGAGCTGTTTTTT	CAGGTGSANTGELFF
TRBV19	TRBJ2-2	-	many	TGTGCCAGCCTCGAGAGAAGGAGAAACACCGGGGAGCTGTTTTTT	CASLERRRNTGELFF
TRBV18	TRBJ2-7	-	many	TGTGCCAGCTCACCACGAAGAGACGAGCAGTACTTC	CASSPRRDEQYF
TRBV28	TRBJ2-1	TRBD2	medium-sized	TGTGCCAGCAGTCCCTCCCGAGCGGGAGATCGAAATGAGCAGTTCTTC	CASSPSRAGDRNEQFF
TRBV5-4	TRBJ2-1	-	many	TGTGCCAGCAGCTTGGCTGGCGGGCTCTCCTACAATGAGCAGTTCTTC	CASSLAGGLSYNEQFF
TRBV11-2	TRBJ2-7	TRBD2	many	TGTGCCAGCAGCTCGGTAGCGGGAGGCGAGCAGTACTTC	CASSSVAGGEQYF
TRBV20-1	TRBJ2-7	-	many	TGCAGTGCTAGAGATCCGACAGGTAGGAGCTACGAGCAGTACTTC	CSARDPTGRSYEQYF
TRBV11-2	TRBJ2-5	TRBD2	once	TGTGCCAGCTTCTGGGGGGGATACCAAGAGACCCAGTACTTC	CASFWGGYQETQYF
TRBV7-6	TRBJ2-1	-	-	TGTGCCAGCAGCTTACCATCAGAGCGGGTCAGTTCTAATGAGCAGTTCTTC	CASSLPSERVSSNEQFF
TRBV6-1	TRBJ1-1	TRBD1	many	TGTGCCAGCAGTCCACCGGACAGGGGGCGAAGCACTGAAGCTTTCTTT	CASSPPDRGRSTEAFF
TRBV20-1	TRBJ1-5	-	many	TGCAGTGCTCTTAGCGAGGGGGGGAATCAGCCCCAGCATTTT	CSALSEGGNQPQHF
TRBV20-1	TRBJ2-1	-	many	TGCAGTGCTTCAGTCCAGTGGGGGCAGTTCTTC	CSASVQWGQFF
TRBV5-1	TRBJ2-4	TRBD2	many	TGCGCCAGCAGCTTCACGGGAGGGCTTGACATTCAGTACTTC	CASSFTGGLDIQYF
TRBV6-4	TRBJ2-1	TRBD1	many	TGTGCCAGCAGACGCTACGGGACAGGGAACGATGAGCAGTTCTTC	CASRRYGTGNDEQFF
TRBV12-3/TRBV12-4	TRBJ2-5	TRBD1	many	TGTGCCAGCAGTTTAGCGGCCTACGGGACAGGGGATTCTCGTGGAGAGACCCAGTACTTC	CASSLAAYGTGDSRGETQYF
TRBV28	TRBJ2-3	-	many	TGTGCCAGCAGTTTTGCGGTAGCGGATTACACAGATACGCAGTATTTT	CASSFAVADYTDTQYF
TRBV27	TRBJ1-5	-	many	TGTGCCAGCAGTCCCGACAGTGGCGGCAATCAGCCCCAGCATTTT	CASSPDSGGNQPQHF
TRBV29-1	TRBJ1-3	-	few	TGCAGCGTTCTACAGGGTCTCTCTGGAAACACCATATATTTT	CSVLQGLSGNTIYF